Here is one T cell receptor beta chain with its context. The antigen is unknown. The CDR3 runs 15 residues. Germline-derived CDR1 and CDR2 are KGHSH and LQKENI. V shed 4 bases, J shed 0 bases, and the junction held 1 base outside the gene matches. Participating donors were healthy, HIV-negative adults free of recent acute infections or vaccinations. This specimen comes from a study of shared clonotypes between healthy human individuals. Study-level points and caveats: A handful of donors held roughly 5% of naive CD4 clonotypes in common.

Using approximately 190 ng DNA, tens of thousands of T cell genomes, the sorted-subset replicate PCRs were run. Assay used: immunoSEQ multiplex PCR; TCRdb lists only in-frame clones, some missing. The sample lists some 1.5 million clones; roughly 96% were seen once. The TCR originated in a man aged 25 to 40 in good health. What was sequenced was naive CD4+ T cells sorted from blood. Specified subset: CD45RA+ positively selected. The chain combines TRBV18 with TRBJ2-7; 12 bases match TRBD2. In DNA, the CDR3 is TGTGCCAGCTCACAGACTAGCGGGAGCTCCTACGAGCAGTACTTC. It codes for CASSQTSGSSYEQYF. Supplemented by reference TRBV18 and TRBJ2-7, the full variable domain reads NAGVMQNPRHLVRRRGQEARLRCSPMKGHSHVYWYRQLPEEGLKFMVYLQKENIIDESGMPKERFSAEFPKEGPSILRIQQVVRGDSAAYFCASSQTSGSSYEQYFGPGTRLTVT.